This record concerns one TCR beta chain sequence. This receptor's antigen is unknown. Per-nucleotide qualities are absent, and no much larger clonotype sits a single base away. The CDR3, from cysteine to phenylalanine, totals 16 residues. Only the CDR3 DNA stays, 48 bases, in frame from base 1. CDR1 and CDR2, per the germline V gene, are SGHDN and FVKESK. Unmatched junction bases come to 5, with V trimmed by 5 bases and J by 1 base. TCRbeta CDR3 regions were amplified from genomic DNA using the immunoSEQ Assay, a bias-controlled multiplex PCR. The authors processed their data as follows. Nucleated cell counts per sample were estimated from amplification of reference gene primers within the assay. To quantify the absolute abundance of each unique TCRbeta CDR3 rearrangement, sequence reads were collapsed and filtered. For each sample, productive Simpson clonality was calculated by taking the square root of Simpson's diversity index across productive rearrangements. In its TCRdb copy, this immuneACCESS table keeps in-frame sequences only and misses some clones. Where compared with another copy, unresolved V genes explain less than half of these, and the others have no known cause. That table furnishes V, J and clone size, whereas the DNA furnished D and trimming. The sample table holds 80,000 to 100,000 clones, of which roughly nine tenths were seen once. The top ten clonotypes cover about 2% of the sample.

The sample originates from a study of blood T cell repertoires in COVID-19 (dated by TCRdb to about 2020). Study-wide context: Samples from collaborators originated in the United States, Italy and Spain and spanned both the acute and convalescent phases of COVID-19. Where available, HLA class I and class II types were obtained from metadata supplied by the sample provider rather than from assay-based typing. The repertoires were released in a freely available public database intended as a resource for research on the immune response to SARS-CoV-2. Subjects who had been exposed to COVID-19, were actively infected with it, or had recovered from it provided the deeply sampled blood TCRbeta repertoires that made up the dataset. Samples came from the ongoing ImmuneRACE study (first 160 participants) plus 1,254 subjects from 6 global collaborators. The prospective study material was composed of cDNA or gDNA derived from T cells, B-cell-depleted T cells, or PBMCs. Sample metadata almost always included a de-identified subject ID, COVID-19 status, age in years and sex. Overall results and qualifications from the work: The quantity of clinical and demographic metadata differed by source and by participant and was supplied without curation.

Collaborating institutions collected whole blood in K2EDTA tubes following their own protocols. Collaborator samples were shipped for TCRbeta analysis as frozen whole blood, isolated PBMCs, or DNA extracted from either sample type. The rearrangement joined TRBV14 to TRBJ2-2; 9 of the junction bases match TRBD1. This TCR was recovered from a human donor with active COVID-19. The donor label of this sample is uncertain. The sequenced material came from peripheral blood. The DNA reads TGTGCCAGCAGCGCCTGGACAGGGGAGAACACCGGGGAGCTGTTTTTT. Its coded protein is CASSAWTGENTGELFF.